The sample holds many counts of the clone carrying this T cell receptor beta chain. Its target is unknown. All unsorted peripheral T cells were captured because whole blood was used without fractionation. Donors were HIV-infected adults who had not yet started antiretroviral therapy but were about to begin. This record comes from a study of HIV-infected patients and healthy controls. Study conclusions and caveats: HIV-associated CDR3 frequencies dropped significantly during therapy; CMV-associated ones, mostly rising, changed nonsignificantly. Compared with healthy controls, HIV-infected patients showed less CDR3 sharing between individuals.

500 ng RNA was reverse transcribed with alpha and beta constant-region primers. Each of the alpha and beta chains got its own library through chain-specific third strand synthesis with indices. One entry per CDR3 protein, called by TCRdb with MiXCR from the 5' RACE reads. This table holds more than 9,000 distinct CDR3 sequences, 10% found once. The CDR3 length is 14 residues. The germline V gene has CDR1 SGHDT and CDR2 YYEEEE. V lost 6 bases and J 4 bases, leaving 15 bases between the germline ends. The material sequenced was blood, taken before antiretroviral therapy. This receptor was identified in an adult with HIV infection. The V call is TRBV5-6, the J call TRBJ2-3, with D perhaps assigned TRBD1 or TRBD2 (5 bases each). The CDR3 loop reads CASNPGWGSDTQYF. DNA for the CDR3: TGTGCCAGCAACCCCGGGTGGGGGTCAGATACGCAGTATTTT.